Here is one T cell receptor beta chain with its context. Per donor, one heparinised blood draw averaged approximately 120 mL. These data come from a study of beta chain features in type 1 diabetes. Sequencing targeted expressed TCRB transcripts, as all isolated RNA had been reverse transcribed. Naive, central memory and regulatory T cell samples averaged roughly 3.4 million immunoSEQ reads each. Profiled with immunoSEQ multiplex PCR; TCRdb holds only in-frame clones, not every one. Among under 500,000 clones listed, about 30% were seen once. The CDR3 is 12 amino acids. V shed 11 bases, J shed 8 bases, and the junction held 8 bases outside the gene matches. The germline V gene has CDR1 SEHNR and CDR2 FQNEAQ (reference sequence).

Sequencing was performed on naive CD4+ T cells from blood. The rearrangement uses TRBV7-9 and TRBJ1-4; TRBD1 matches 7 bases. The clonotype was recovered from a man aged 18 to 35 in good health. The CDR3 bases are TGTGCCGGCGGGACAGCCGGGGAAAAACTGTTTTTT. Protein sequence: CAGGTAGEKLFF.